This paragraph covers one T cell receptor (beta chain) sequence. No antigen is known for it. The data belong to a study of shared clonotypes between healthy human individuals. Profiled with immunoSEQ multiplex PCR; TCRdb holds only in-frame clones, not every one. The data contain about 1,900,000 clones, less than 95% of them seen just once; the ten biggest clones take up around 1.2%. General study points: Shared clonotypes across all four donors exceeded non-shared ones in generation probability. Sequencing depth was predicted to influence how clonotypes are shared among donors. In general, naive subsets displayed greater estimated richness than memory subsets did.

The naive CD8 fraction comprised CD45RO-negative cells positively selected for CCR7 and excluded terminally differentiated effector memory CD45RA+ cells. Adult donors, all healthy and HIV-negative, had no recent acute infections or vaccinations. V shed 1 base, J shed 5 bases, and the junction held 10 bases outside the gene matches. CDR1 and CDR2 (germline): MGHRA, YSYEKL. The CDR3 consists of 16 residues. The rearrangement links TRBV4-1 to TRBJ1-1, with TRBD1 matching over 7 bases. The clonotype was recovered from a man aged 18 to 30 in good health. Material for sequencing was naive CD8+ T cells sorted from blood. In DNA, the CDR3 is TGCGCCAGCAGCCAAGTTTCGGCAGGGGGGTTGACTGAAGCTTTCTTT. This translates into CASSQVSAGGLTEAFF.